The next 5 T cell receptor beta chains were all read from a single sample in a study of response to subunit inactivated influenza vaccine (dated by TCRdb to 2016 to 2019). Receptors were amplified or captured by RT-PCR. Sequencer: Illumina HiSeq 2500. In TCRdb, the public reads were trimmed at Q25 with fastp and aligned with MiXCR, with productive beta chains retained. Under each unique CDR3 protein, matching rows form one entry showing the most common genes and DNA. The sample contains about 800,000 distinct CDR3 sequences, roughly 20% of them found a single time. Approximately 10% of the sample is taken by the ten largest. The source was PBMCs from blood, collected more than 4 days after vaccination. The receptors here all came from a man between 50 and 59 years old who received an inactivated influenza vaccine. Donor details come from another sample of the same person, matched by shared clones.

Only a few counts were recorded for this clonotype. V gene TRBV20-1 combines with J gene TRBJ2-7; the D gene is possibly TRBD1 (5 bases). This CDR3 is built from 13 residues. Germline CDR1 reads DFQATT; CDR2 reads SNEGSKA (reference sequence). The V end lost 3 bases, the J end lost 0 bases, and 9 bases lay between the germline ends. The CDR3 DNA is TGCAGTGCTAGCGACAGCAGCTCCTACGAGCAGTACTTC. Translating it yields CSASDSSSYEQYF.

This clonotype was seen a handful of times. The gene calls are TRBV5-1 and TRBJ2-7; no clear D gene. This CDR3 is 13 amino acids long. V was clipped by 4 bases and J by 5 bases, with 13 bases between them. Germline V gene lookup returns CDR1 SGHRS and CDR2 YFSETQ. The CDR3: CASSLGRTDEQYF. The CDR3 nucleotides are TGCGCCAGCAGCCTGGGAAGAACGGACGAGCAGTACTTC.

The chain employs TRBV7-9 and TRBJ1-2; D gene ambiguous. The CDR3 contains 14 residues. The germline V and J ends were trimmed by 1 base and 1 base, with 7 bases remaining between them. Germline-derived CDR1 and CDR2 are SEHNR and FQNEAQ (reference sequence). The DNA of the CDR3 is TGTGCCAGCAGCTTAGGGCGCCTTAACTATGGCTACACCTTC. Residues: CASSLGRLNYGYTF.

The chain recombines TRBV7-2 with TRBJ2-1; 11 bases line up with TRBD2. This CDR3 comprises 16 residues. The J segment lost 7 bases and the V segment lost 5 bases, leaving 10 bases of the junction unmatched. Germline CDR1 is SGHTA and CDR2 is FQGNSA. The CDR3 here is CASSPGLAEIRNEQFF. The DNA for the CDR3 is TGTGCCAGCAGCCCGGGACTAGCGGAGATCCGGAATGAGCAGTTCTTC.

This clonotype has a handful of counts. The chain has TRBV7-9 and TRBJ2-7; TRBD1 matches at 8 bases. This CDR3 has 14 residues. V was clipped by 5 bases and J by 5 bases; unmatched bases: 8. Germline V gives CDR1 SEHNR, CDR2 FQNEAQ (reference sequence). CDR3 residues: CASSRTGLGHEQYF. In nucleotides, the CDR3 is TGTGCCAGCAGCAGGACAGGGTTGGGCCACGAGCAGTACTTC.